This TCR beta chain emerged from a study of blood T cells in healthy people across ages. It was with a sample-barcoded 5' primer and a J-beta primer mix that a second PCR of roughly 6 to 11 cycles was run. From the 5' RACE reads, TCRdb called clonotypes with MiXCR, one entry per CDR3 protein. The table includes around 2 million distinct CDR3 sequences, about two fifths detected once. Germline loops: CDR1 DFQATT, CDR2 SNEGSKA (reference sequence). The V end lost 7 bases, the J end lost 8 bases, and 12 bases lay between the germline ends. The CDR3 runs 11 residues. Sequenced sample: blood. The chain recombines TRBV20-1 with TRBJ2-1, with D possibly matching TRBD2 (6 bases). This receptor was identified in a human donor in good health. In DNA, the CDR3 is TGCAGTGTGGACGGGACTGATGAGCAGTTCTTC. Its translation is CSVDGTDEQFF.